The clone carrying this T cell receptor beta chain came up many times. Its specificity is not known. TCRdb re-called the 5' RACE reads with MiXCR, one entry per CDR3 protein. The sample shows roughly 220,000 distinct CDR3 sequences, around 20% of them seen only once. The data were obtained in a study of CD8 T cells in ankylosing spondylitis. General observations from the study: As for the disease-linked clones, they showed a CD8+ phenotype and occurred at relatively low frequencies in peripheral blood. What appeared characteristic of ankylosing spondylitis blood was a TCR beta motif of eight highly homologous variants.

The CDR3 covers 14 residues. CDR1 and CDR2 (germline): SQVTM, ANQGSEA. Trimming cost V 6 bases and J 4 bases; bases outside gene matches: 7. The sequence came from a male donor with ankylosing spondylitis. This rearrangement joins TRBV29-1 to TRBJ2-2; TRBD1 aligns across 8 bases. The sample comprised blood, either unsorted or a sorted T cell fraction (not recorded which). The CDR3 reads CSVYGTGTTGELFF. In nucleotides, the CDR3 is TGCAGCGTATACGGGACAGGAACCACCGGGGAGCTGTTTTTT.